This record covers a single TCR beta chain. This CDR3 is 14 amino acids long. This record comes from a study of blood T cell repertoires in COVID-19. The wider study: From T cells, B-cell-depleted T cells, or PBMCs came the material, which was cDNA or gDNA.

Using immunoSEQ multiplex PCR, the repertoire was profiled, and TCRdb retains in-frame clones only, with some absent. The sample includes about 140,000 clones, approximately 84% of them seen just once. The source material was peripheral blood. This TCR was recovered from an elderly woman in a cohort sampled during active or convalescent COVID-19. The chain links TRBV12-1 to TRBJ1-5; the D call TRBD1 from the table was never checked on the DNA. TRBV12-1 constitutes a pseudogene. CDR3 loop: CASSSRDRAQPQHF. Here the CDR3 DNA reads TGTGCCAGCAGCTCAAGGGACAGGGCTCAGCCCCAGCATTTT.